The 3 T cell receptor beta chains below all came from one sample that was sequenced in a study of blood T cell repertoires in COVID-19. Sequencing used immunoSEQ multiplex PCR; TCRdb keeps in-frame clones, though not all of them. The sample consists of approximately 260,000 clones, about nine tenths of them appearing once. Sequenced: peripheral blood. The receptor set was obtained from a man aged 50 or older with acute or convalescent COVID-19.

This chain links TRBV9 with TRBJ2-1; possible D gene TRBD2, 6 bases. The CDR3 covers 14 residues. Germline CDR1 and CDR2: SGDLS and YYNGEE. The V end was cut by 4 bases, the J end by 4 bases, with 12 bases between. Here the CDR3 DNA reads TGTGCCAGCAGCTATTCAGGGACTTACAATGAGCAGTTCTTC. This encodes CASSYSGTYNEQFF.

The chain is built from TRBV3-1 (or the pseudogene TRBV3-2) and TRBJ2-7; the match to TRBD1 covers 8 bases. Trimming cost V 1 base and J 7 bases; bases outside gene matches: 18. Germline values: CDR1 LGHDT, CDR2 YNNKEL (reference sequence). The CDR3 is 18 residues long. The CDR3 here is CASSQAPVEPGQAGEQYF. In DNA form, the CDR3 reads TGTGCCAGCAGCCAAGCCCCTGTTGAACCGGGACAGGCGGGTGAGCAGTACTTC.

The chain combines TRBV6-1 with TRBJ2-7; D not resolved. Trimming cost V 1 base and J 0 bases, with 7 bases left between them. This CDR3 is built from 14 residues. Germline V lookup: CDR1 MNHNS, CDR2 SASEGT. The CDR3 coding sequence is TGTGCCAGCAGTGAAGAACGGTACTCCTACGAGCAGTACTTC. It yields the protein CASSEERYSYEQYF.